This T cell receptor beta chain was identified in a study of T cell responses to AZD1222 COVID-19 vaccine. Germline assignment: CDR1 MDHEN and CDR2 SYDVKM. This CDR3 spans 16 amino acids. Trimming cost V 5 bases and J 0 bases, with 14 bases left between them. Findings and caveats of the study: Within unmutated variant regions lay the reported targets of nearly half of spike-specific TCRs. Regions 160-218 and 743-854 held dominance among vaccine-associated CD4 TCRs, which spanned spike.

Assay used: immunoSEQ multiplex PCR; TCRdb lists only in-frame clones, some missing. Found here are about 110,000 clones, 86% of them singletons; the top ten hold under 4%. Regarding this clone: Its antigen is unidentified.

This specimen was peripheral blood, taken on day 0 of AZD1222 vaccination. This TCR came from an adult in good health. The chain has TRBV28 and TRBJ1-5; D is unresolved. CDR3 region: CASSPLGGNSNQPQHF. CDR3 DNA: TGTGCCAGCAGTCCCCTTGGAGGTAATAGCAATCAGCCCCAGCATTTT.